One and the same sample provided the 14 T cell receptor beta chains below, sequenced in a study of shared clonotypes between healthy human individuals. The protocol was immunoSEQ multiplex PCR, while the TCRdb copy is restricted to in-frame clones and leaves out a portion. The table shows millions of clones, with under 95% occurring only once. CD45RO-negative, CCR7-positively selected cells formed the naive CD8 fraction, excluding terminally differentiated effector memory CD45RA+ cells. The specimen sequenced was naive CD8+ T cells from PBMCs. These receptors all stem from a man between 18 and 35 years old in good health. Some clones in this sample may be carry-over from other donors' samples.

This chain joins TRBV19 and TRBJ1-3, with D unclear. Trimming removed 1 base at V and 0 bases at J, with 10 bases between. Germline CDR1 is LNHDA and CDR2 is SQIVND (reference sequence). The CDR3 consists of 16 residues. CDR3 nucleotide sequence: TGTGCCAGTAGTATAGTGGATAATGGCTCTGGAAACACCATATATTTT. It codes for CASSIVDNGSGNTIYF.

V is TRBV27 and J is TRBJ1-2; 8 bases are a match to TRBD1. V lost 2 bases, J lost 9 bases, and 14 bases stayed unmatched. The CDR3 spans 16 residues. Germline CDR1 MNHEY, CDR2 SMNVEV (reference sequence). The CDR3 loop reads CASSLGPGTGGSRYTF. The CDR3 DNA reads TGTGCCAGCAGTTTAGGACCTGGGACAGGAGGAAGCCGCTACACCTTC.

V gene TRBV27 combines with J gene TRBJ2-1, with 13 nucleotides matching TRBD2. V gave up 6 bases and J gave up 7 bases; unmatched junction bases: 6. Germline CDR1 reads MNHEY; CDR2 reads SMNVEV (reference sequence). The CDR3 covers 15 residues. The CDR3 loop is CASRRTSGSWNEQFF. The CDR3 nucleotides are TGTGCCAGCAGGAGGACTAGCGGGAGTTGGAATGAGCAGTTCTTC.

This CDR3 reads CAISDGDSYIPKSNQPQHF. The CDR3 nucleotides are TGTGCCATCAGTGACGGGGACAGTTATATCCCGAAGAGCAATCAGCCCCAGCATTTT. V gene TRBV10-3 combines with J gene TRBJ1-5; 7 positions match TRBD1. Trimming removed 3 bases from V and 1 base from J; junction bases left unmatched: 15. CDR1 is ENHRY, CDR2 SYGVKD, per germline. The length of the CDR3 is 19 residues.

The V call is TRBV25-1, the J call TRBJ1-2; 8 bases fit TRBD1. CDR1 and CDR2 (germline): MGHDK, SYGVNS. The CDR3 is made up of 16 amino acids. V was clipped by 3 bases and J by 6 bases; unmatched bases: 12. The CDR3 sequence is CASSEGPGGAPDGYTF. The CDR3 nucleotides are TGTGCCAGCAGTGAGGGCCCAGGGGGCGCGCCGGATGGCTACACCTTC.

The gene calls are TRBV18 and TRBJ1-1; D unresolved. Germline V gene lookup returns CDR1 KGHSH and CDR2 LQKENI. The ends were cut back, 3 bases at V and 4 bases at J, with 12 bases in the middle. CDR3 length: 14 amino acids. The CDR3 nucleotides read TGTGCCAGCTCACCTTCCGGGAAGACCACTGAAGCTTTCTTT. The encoded protein is CASSPSGKTTEAFF.

This chain links TRBV7-2 with TRBJ2-7; 13 bases match TRBD2. Trimming cost V 5 bases and J 3 bases; bases outside gene matches: 13. CDR1 SGHTA and CDR2 FQGNSA come from the germline V gene. The CDR3 covers 18 residues. CDR3 nucleotide sequence: TGTGCCAGCAGCACCCAGACTAGCGGGAGGATTCTAGTCTACGAGCAGTACTTC. This encodes CASSTQTSGRILVYEQYF.

The chain has TRBV7-9 and TRBJ1-1; no definite D call. This CDR3 spans 13 amino acids. In germline, CDR1 is SEHNR, CDR2 FQNEAQ (reference sequence). V shed 5 bases and J shed 1 base, with 8 bases lying between them. CDR3 nucleotides: TGTGCCAGCAGCCCCCAGACGAACACTGAAGCTTTCTTT. Translated, it gives CASSPQTNTEAFF. Full variable domain (remainder filled in from reference TRBV7-9 and TRBJ1-1): DTGVSQNPRHKITKRGQNVTFRCDPISEHNRLYWYRQTLGQGPEFLTYFQNEAQLEKSRLLSDRFSAERPKGSFSTLEIQRTEQGDSAMYLCASSPQTNTEAFFGQGTRLTVV.

CDR3 loop: CASSYGVEAFF. CDR3 nucleotides: TGTGCCAGCAGTTACGGGGTTGAAGCTTTCTTT. The chain joins TRBV6-5 to TRBJ1-1; D is ambiguous. This CDR3 has 11 amino acids. The germline CDR1 and CDR2 sequences are MNHEY and SVGAGI. Trimming left V 2 bases short and J 7 bases short, with 5 bases between.

This chain uses TRBV4-3 with TRBJ2-1; possibly TRBD1 for D (5 bases). CDR3 length: 14 residues. Germline lookup yields CDR1 LGHNA and CDR2 YSLEER. V was cut by 0 bases and J by 5 bases, with 8 bases left in between. CDR3 DNA: TGCGCCAGCAGCCAAGATGGGGCGGACAATGAGCAGTTCTTC. It specifies CASSQDGADNEQFF.

This sequence joins TRBV28 and TRBJ2-1, with D unclear. The germline gives CDR1 MDHEN, CDR2 SYDVKM. Trimming pared 6 bases from V and 0 bases from J, leaving 15 bases between. There are 16 residues in the CDR3. The DNA of the CDR3 is TGTGCCAGCAGACAGCCTCCATGGAGCTCCTACAATGAGCAGTTCTTC. The encoded protein is CASRQPPWSSYNEQFF.

In its sample, this clone was seen once. J is TRBJ2-7 and V is TRBV28, with no clear D. CDR1 MDHEN and CDR2 SYDVKM come from the germline V gene. The CDR3 contains 14 residues. V gave up 3 bases and J gave up 6 bases, with 15 bases separating them. CDR3 residues: CASSFVADRGEQYF. Written as DNA, the CDR3 is TGTGCCAGCAGTTTTGTGGCCGATAGAGGCGAGCAGTACTTC. Looking up the rest from reference TRBV28 and TRBJ2-7 gives the full variable domain: DVKVTQSSRYLVKRTGEKVFLECVQDMDHENMFWYRQDPGLGLRLIYFSYDVKMKEKGDIPEGYSVSREKKERFSLILESASTNQTSMYLCASSFVADRGEQYFGPGTRLTVT.

The rearrangement uses TRBV6-5 and TRBJ2-3; maybe TRBD1 (5 bases). The germline V gene encodes CDR1 MNHEY and CDR2 SVGAGI. The V gene lost 4 bases and the J gene lost 0 bases, with 8 bases spanning the gap. The CDR3 is 14 amino acids. The CDR3 spells CASSSGMSTDTQYF. The CDR3 DNA reads as TGTGCCAGCAGTTCAGGGATGAGCACAGATACGCAGTATTTT.

This CDR3 reads CSGGLAGEGSTGELFF. CDR3 nucleotide sequence: TGCAGCGGGGGACTAGCGGGAGAAGGGAGCACCGGGGAGCTGTTTTTT. This chain connects TRBV29-1 to TRBJ2-2, with TRBD2 matching 14 bases. V lost 7 bases to trimming and J lost 4 bases; unmatched junction nucleotides: 8. Germline V gene lookup returns CDR1 SQVTM and CDR2 ANQGSEA. The CDR3 consists of 16 residues.